The clone carrying this T cell receptor (beta chain) was seen only a few times. The antigen remains undetermined. The data were obtained in a study of OX40 agonist ivuxolimab in advanced cancers. Background on the study: Allowance was made for prior anti-PD-1, anti-PD-L1 or anti-CTLA-4 therapy, and 40% to 45% had some.

Some clones are missing from TCRdb's copy, which holds only in-frame ones; the method was immunoSEQ multiplex PCR. The sample lists 30,000 or so clones, approximately 80% occurring once. This CDR3 contains 15 residues. Trimming left V 6 bases short and J 0 bases short, with 9 bases between. In germline, CDR1 is SNHLY, CDR2 FYNNEI. Study-level results: At 0.1 to 3.0 mg/kg and by week 6, clonal expansion occurred in CD4+ and CD8+ blood T cells.

This chain joins TRBV2 and TRBJ1-6, with D perhaps matching TRBD1 (6 bases). This material consisted of CD4+ or CD8+ T cells sorted from blood, taken in a trial of the OX40 agonist ivuxolimab. The clonotype was recovered from an adult with an advanced solid tumor such as melanoma, head and neck, liver or kidney cancer. Here the CDR3 DNA reads TGTGCCAGCAGGCCCAGGGGCTCCTATAATTCACCCCTCCACTTT. Protein: CASRPRGSYNSPLHF.